This paragraph reports one TCR beta chain. Genomic DNA, the template, was used for profiling of the TCR beta VDJ and CDR3. TCRdb redid the calling of the reads with MiXCR, one entry per CDR3 protein. The table lists roughly 58,000 distinct CDR3 sequences, 55% of them singletons. The data originate from a study of CD8+CD57+ T cells in acquired aplastic anemia. The overall study: Isolated CD4+ and CD8+ cells, once sorted, yielded DNA averaging roughly 3.2 ug.

Germline CDR1 SGDLS, CDR2 YYNGEE. This CDR3 comprises 11 residues. V and J are TRBV9 and TRBJ2-1; D possibly corresponds to TRBD2 (6 bases). The assigned J gene may be wrong: the sequence end matches TRBJ2-5 better. This TCR derives from a human donor in good health, serving as a control. Sequenced material: sorted CD4+, CD8+, or CD8+CD57+ T cells (not recorded which) from PBMCs. The CDR3, as DNA: TGTGCCAGCAGCGACGGGAGCGCCCAGTACTTC. Translated, it gives CASSDGSAQYF.